This T cell receptor beta chain was documented in a study of blood T cell repertoires in COVID-19. Study at large: Two negative PCRs, clearance, or symptom resolution characterized the recovered Cohort 3 donors. COVID-19 samples collected from the United States, Italy and Spain covered acute and convalescent phases. Nucleic acid was either cDNA or gDNA, and it came from T cells, B-cell-depleted T cells, or PBMCs.

The count of this clone is one. Method: immunoSEQ multiplex PCR; TCRdb's copy keeps in-frame clones and lacks some. The table has about 210,000 clones, around 90% seen once; the top ten hold around 7%. Source material: PBMCs or T cells enriched from blood (not recorded which). The receptor's source is a man aged 25 to 40 in a cohort exposed to, infected with or recovered from COVID-19 (not recorded which).

The CDR3 protein is CSASVRKRAGGGYEQYF. The CDR3 nucleotides read TGCAGTGCTAGTGTTCGGAAACGAGCGGGAGGGGGTTACGAGCAGTACTTC. The gene calls are TRBV20-1 and TRBJ2-7, with 10 bases identical to TRBD2. This CDR3 spans 17 amino acids. V gave up 3 bases and J gave up 4 bases; unmatched junction bases: 15. CDR1 DFQATT and CDR2 SNEGSKA come from the germline V gene (reference sequence).